This T cell receptor beta chain was identified during a study of T cells in Graves' hyperthyroidism and ophthalmopathy. Findings and limits, study-wide: Ophthalmopathy, as predicted by the model, came a median around 7 months after the prediction. Blood also held most thyroid clonotypes expanded beyond 0.001.

Those patients with uncontrolled infection, other autoimmune disease, pregnancy or lactation were excluded. Diagnoses rested on clinical symptoms, serum thyroxine and TRAb, thyroid ultrasound and orbital computed tomography. Authors of the study amplified TCR beta CDR3 regions from RNA transcripts. A set of HTBI primers served as the primers for a first-round RT-PCR of the TCR CDR3. TCRdb redid the calling of the multiplex PCR reads with MiXCR, one entry per CDR3 protein. There are over 450,000 distinct CDR3 sequences in the sample; roughly a sixth occur only once, and about 16% lies in the top ten. This clonotype came up a few times. Its antigen is not known. CDR3 size: 15 residues. Per germline, CDR1 SEHNR and CDR2 FQNEAQ (reference sequence). After removal of 5 bases from V and 2 bases from J, the junction contained 6 bases not matched to a gene.

V gene TRBV7-9 combines with J gene TRBJ2-7; 10 bases are a match to TRBD2. This receptor was identified in a woman aged 18-35 years with Graves' ophthalmopathy. The sample taken for sequencing was blood. CDR3 loop: CASSPQTSGPYEQYF. The DNA for the CDR3 is TGTGCCAGCAGCCCACAGACTAGCGGGCCCTACGAGCAGTACTTC.